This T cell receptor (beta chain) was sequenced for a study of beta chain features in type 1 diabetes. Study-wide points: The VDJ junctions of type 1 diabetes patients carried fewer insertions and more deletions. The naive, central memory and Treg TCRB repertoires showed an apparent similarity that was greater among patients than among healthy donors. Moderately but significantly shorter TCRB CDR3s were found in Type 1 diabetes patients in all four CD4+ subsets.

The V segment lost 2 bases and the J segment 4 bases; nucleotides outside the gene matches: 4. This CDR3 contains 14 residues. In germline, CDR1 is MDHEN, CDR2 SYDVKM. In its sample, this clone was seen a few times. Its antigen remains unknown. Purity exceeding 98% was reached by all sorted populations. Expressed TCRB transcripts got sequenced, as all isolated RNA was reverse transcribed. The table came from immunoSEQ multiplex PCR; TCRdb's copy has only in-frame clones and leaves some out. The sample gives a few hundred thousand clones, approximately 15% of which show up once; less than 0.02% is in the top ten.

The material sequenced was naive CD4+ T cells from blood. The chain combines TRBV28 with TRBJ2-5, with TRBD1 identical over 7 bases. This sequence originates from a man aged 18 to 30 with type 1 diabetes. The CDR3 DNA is TGTGCCAGCAGTTTAGCCCACAGGGGAGAGACCCAGTACTTC. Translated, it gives CASSLAHRGETQYF.